The entry below gives a single TCR beta chain sequence along with its context. The antigen remains unidentified. The CDR3 sequence is 16 residues long. Trimming cost V 5 bases and J 13 bases; bases outside gene matches: 15. Germline loops: CDR1 SGHTA, CDR2 FQGNSA. These data belong to a study of human thymus T cells. Study results and caveats: There appeared to be biased usage of V and J genes in thymic and blood repertoires.

Only in-frame clones appear in the TCRdb table, and some are missing; sequencing was by immunoSEQ multiplex PCR. Of under 70,000 clones listed, 94% are singletons. Donors consisted of healthy Finnish infants (having corrective surgery for congenital heart defects). An approximately 0.45-1 mL peripheral blood aliquot was taken intraoperatively from four of eight donors. No fixed cell number was used; all available blood leukocytes supplied DNA. This receptor was obtained from a boy younger than two with a congenital heart defect but otherwise immunologically healthy. Sequences were obtained from blood. The rearrangement joins TRBV7-2 to TRBJ2-2; TRBD2 aligns across 11 bases. The DNA of the CDR3 is TGTGCCAGCAGCCTAACTAGCGGGAGTCCCCCCCCCTGGCTGTTTTTT. The encoded protein is CASSLTSGSPPPWLFF.